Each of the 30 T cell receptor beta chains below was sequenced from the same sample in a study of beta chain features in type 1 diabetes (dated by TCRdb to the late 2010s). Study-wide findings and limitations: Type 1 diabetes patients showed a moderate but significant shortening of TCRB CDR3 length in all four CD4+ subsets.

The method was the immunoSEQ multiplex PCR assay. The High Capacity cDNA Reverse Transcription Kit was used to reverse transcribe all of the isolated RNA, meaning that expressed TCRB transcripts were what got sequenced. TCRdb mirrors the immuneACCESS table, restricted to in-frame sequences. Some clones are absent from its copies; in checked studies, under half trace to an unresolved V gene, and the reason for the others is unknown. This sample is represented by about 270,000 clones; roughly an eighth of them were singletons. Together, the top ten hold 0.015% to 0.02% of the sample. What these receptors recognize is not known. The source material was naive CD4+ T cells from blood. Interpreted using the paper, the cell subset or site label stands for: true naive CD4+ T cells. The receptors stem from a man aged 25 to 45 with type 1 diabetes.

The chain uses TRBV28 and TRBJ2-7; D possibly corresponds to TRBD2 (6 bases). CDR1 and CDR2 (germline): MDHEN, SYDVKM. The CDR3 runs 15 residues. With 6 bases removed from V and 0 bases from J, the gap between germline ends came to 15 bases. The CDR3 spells CASRGVEGGSYEQYF. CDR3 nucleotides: TGTGCCAGCAGAGGTGTGGAGGGTGGCTCCTACGAGCAGTACTTC. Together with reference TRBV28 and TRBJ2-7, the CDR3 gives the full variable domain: DVKVTQSSRYLVKRTGEKVFLECVQDMDHENMFWYRQDPGLGLRLIYFSYDVKMKEKGDIPEGYSVSREKKERFSLILESASTNQTSMYLCASRGVEGGSYEQYFGPGTRLTVT.

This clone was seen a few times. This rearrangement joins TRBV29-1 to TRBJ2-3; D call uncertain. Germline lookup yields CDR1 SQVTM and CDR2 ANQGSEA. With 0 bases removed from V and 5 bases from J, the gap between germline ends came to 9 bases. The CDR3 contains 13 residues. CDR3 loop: CSVEESARDTQYF. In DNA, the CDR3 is TGCAGCGTTGAAGAATCTGCGCGAGATACGCAGTATTTT.

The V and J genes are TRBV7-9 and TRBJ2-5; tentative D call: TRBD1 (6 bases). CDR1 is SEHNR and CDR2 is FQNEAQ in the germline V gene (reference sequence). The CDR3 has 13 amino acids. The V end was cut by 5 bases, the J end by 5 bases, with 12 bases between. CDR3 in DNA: TGTGCCAGCAGCCGAGGGACACTGGAGACCCAGTACTTC. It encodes CASSRGTLETQYF.

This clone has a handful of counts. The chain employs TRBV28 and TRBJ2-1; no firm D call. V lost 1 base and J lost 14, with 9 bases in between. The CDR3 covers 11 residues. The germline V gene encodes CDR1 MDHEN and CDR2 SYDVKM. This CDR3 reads CASSLLSRKFF. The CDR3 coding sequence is TGTGCCAGCAGTTTATTGTCTAGAAAGTTCTTC.

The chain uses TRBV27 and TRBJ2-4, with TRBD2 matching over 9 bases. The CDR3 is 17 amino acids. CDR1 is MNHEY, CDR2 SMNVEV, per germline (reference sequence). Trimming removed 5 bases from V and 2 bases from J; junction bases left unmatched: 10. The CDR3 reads CASSLGGRAVSKNIQYF. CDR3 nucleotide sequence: TGTGCCAGCAGTCTAGGCGGGAGGGCCGTATCCAAAAACATTCAGTACTTC.

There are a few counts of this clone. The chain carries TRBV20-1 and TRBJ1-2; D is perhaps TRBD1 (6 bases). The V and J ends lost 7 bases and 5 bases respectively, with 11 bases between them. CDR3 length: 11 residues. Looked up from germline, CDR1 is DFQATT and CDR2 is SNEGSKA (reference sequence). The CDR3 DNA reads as TGCAGTGGGACAGAGACGTATGGCTACACCTTC. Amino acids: CSGTETYGYTF.

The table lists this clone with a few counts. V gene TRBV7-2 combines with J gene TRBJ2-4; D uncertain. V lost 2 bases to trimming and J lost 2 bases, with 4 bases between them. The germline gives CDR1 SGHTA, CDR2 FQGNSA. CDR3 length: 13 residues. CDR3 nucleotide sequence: TGTGCCAGCAGCTTATTATCCAAAAACATTCAGTACTTC. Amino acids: CASSLLSKNIQYF.

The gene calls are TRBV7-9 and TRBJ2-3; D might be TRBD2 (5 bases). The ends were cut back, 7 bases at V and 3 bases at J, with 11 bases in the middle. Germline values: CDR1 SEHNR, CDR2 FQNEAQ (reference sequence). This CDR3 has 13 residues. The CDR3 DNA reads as TGTGCCAGCATCCTACCGGGGACAGATACGCAGTATTTT. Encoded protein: CASILPGTDTQYF.

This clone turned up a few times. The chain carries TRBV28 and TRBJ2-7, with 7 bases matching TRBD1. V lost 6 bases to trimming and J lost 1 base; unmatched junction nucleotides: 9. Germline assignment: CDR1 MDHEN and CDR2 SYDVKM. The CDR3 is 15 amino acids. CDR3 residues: CASRPFDRDSYEQYF. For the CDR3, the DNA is TGTGCCAGCAGACCGTTCGACAGGGATTCCTACGAGCAGTACTTC.

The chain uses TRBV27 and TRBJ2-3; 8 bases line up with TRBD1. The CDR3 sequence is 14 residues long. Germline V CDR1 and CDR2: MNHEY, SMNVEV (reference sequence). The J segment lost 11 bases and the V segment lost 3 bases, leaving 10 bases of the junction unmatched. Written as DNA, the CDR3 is TGTGCCAGCAGTTTGTTCGTCCGGACAGGGATGCAGTATTTT. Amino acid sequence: CASSLFVRTGMQYF.

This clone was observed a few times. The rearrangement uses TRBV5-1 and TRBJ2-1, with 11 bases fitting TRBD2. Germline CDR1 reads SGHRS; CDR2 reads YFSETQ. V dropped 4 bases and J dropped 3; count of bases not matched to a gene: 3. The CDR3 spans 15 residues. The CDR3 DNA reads TGCGCCAGCAGCGCCGGGACTAGCGGCTACAATGAGCAGTTCTTC. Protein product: CASSAGTSGYNEQFF. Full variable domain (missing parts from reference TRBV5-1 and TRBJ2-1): KAGVTQTPRYLIKTRGQQVTLSCSPISGHRSVSWYQQTPGQGLQFLFEYFSETQRNKGNFPGRFSGRQFSNSRSEMNVSTLELGDSALYLCASSAGTSGYNEQFFGPGTRLTVL.

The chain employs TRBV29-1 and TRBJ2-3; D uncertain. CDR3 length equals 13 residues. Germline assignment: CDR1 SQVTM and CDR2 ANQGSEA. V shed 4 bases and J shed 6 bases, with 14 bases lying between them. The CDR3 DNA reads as TGCAGCGTTGTGGCGGCTAGTTCCGATACGCAGTATTTT. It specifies CSVVAASSDTQYF.

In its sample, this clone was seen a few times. The CDR3 reads CASSPSGRAVTGELFF. CDR3 nucleotide sequence: TGTGCCAGCAGCCCTAGCGGGAGGGCCGTCACCGGGGAGCTGTTTTTT. The rearrangement uses TRBV4-2 and TRBJ2-2, with 12 bases aligning to TRBD2. Germline CDR1 reads LGHNA; CDR2 reads YNFKEQ. This CDR3 has 16 amino acids. Trimming took 4 bases from V and 4 from J; bases not matched to a gene: 4.

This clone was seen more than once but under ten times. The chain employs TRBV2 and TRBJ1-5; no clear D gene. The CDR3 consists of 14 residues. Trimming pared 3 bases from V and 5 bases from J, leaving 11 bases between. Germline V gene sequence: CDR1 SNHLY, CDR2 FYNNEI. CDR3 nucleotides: TGTGCCAGCAGTGAGTACAGCCTTGATCAGCCCCAGCATTTT. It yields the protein CASSEYSLDQPQHF.

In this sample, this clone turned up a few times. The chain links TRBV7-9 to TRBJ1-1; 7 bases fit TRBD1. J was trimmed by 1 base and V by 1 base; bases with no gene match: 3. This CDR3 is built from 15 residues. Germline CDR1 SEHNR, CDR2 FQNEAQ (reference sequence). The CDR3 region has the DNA TGTGCCAGCAGCTTAGGAGCAGGGGGGAACACTGAAGCTTTCTTT. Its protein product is CASSLGAGGNTEAFF.

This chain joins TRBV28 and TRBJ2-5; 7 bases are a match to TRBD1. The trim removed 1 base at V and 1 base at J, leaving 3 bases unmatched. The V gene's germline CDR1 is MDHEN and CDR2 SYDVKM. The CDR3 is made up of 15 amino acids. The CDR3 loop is CASSLFWDSQETQYF. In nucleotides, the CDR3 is TGTGCCAGCAGTTTATTTTGGGACAGCCAAGAGACCCAGTACTTC.

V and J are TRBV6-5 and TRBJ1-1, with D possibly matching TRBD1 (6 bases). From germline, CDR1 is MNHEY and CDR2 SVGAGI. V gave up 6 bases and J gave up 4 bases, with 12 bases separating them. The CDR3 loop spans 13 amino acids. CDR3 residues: CASSLQGSTEAFF. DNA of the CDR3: TGTGCCAGCAGCCTACAGGGTAGCACTGAAGCTTTCTTT.

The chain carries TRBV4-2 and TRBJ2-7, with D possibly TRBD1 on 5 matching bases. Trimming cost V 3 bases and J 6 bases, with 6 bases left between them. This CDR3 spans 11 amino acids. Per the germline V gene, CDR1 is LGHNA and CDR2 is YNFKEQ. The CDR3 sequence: CASSQGPEQYF. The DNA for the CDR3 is TGTGCCAGCAGCCAGGGGCCCGAGCAGTACTTC.

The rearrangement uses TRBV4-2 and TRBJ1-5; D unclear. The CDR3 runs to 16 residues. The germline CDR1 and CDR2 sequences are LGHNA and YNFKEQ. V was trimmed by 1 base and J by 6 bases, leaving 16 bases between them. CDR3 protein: CASSQVEAGKVQPQHF. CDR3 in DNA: TGTGCCAGCAGCCAAGTAGAGGCGGGGAAGGTTCAGCCCCAGCATTTT.

The CDR3 sequence is CASSTRAYQETQYF. CDR3 DNA: TGTGCCAGTAGTACGAGAGCGTACCAAGAGACCCAGTACTTC. The gene calls are TRBV19 and TRBJ2-5; the D is unclear. The germline V gene encodes CDR1 LNHDA and CDR2 SQIVND (reference sequence). V was clipped by 4 bases and J by 0 bases, with 9 bases between them. The CDR3 runs to 14 residues.

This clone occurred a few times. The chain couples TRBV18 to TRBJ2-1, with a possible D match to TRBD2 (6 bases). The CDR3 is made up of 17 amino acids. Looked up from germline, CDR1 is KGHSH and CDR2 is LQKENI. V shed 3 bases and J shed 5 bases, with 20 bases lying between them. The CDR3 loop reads CASSPTVGGSTHNEQFF. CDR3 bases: TGTGCCAGCTCACCCACGGTCGGAGGGAGTACCCACAATGAGCAGTTCTTC.

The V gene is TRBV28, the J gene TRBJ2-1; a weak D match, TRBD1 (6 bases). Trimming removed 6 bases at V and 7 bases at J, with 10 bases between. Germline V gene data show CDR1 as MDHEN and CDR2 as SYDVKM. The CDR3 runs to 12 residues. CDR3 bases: TGTGCCAGCAGGCAGGGGTCAAATGAGCAGTTCTTC. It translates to CASRQGSNEQFF.

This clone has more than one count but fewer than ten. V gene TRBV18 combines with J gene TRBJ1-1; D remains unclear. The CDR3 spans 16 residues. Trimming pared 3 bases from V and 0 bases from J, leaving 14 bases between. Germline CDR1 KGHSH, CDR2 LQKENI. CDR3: CASSPWASGLNTEAFF. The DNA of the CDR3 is TGTGCCAGCTCACCCTGGGCCTCCGGCCTGAACACTGAAGCTTTCTTT.

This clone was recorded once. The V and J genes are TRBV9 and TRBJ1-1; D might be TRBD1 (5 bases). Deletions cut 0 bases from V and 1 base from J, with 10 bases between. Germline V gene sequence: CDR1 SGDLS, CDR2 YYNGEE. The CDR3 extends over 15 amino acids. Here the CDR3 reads CASSVEPGENTEAFF. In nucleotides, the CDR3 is TGTGCCAGCAGCGTAGAACCGGGGGAGAACACTGAAGCTTTCTTT.

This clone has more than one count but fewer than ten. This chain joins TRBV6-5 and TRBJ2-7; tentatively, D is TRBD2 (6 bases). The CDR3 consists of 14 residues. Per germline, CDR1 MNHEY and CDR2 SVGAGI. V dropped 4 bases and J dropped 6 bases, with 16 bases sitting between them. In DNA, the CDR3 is TGTGCCAGCAGTTCTCCGGGACTGAGGGTCGAGCAGTACTTC. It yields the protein CASSSPGLRVEQYF.

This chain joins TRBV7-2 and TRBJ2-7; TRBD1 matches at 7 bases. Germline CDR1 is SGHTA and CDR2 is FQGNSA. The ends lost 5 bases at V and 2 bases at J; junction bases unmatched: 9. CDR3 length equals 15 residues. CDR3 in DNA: TGTGCCAGCAGCCCCGTGGGACAGTCAACCTACGAGCAGTACTTC. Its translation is CASSPVGQSTYEQYF.

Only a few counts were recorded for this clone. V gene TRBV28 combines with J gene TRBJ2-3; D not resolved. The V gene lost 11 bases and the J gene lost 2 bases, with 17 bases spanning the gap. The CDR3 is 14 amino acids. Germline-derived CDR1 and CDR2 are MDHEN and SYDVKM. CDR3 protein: CAVSPITYTDTQYF. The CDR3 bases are TGTGCCGTCTCCCCGATAACTTACACAGATACGCAGTATTTT.

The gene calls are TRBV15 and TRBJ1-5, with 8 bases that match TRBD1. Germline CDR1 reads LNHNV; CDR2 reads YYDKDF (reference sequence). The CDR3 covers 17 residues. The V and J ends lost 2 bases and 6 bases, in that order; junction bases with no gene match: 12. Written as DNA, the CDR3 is TGTGCCACCAGCAGATCCGCCGGACAGGGATCGGGTCAGCCCCAGCATTTT. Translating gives CATSRSAGQGSGQPQHF. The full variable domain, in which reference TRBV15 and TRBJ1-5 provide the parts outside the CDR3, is DAMVIQNPRYQVTQFGKPVTLSCSQTLNHNVMYWYQQKSSQAPKLLFHYYDKDFNNEADTPDNFQSRRPNTSFCFLDIRSPGLGDTAMYLCATSRSAGQGSGQPQHFGDGTRLSIL.

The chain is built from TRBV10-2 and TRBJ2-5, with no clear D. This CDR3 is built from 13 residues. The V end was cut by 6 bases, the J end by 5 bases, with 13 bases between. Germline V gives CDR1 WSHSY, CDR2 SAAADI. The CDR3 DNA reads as TGCGCCAGCAGCGAGATTATCCGGGAGACCCAGTACTTC. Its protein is CASSEIIRETQYF.

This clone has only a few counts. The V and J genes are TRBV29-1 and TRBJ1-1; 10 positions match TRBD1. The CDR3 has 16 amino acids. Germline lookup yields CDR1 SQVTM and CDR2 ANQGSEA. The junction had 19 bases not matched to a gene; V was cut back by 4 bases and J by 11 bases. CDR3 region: CSVVGRLGQGSHGAFF. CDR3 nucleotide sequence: TGCAGCGTTGTGGGGAGACTGGGACAGGGGAGTCACGGGGCTTTCTTT.